This T cell receptor (beta chain) derives from a study of OX40 agonist ivuxolimab in advanced cancers. Assay used: immunoSEQ multiplex PCR; TCRdb lists only in-frame clones, some missing. The repertoire holds some 64,000 clones, with 92% as singletons. This TCR came from an adult with an advanced solid tumor such as melanoma, head and neck, liver or kidney cancer. This specimen was CD4+ or CD8+ T cells sorted from blood, taken in a trial of the OX40 agonist ivuxolimab.

CDR3: CASSISVNTEAFF. CDR3 bases: TGTGCCAGTAGTATCTCTGTGAACACTGAAGCTTTCTTT. V usage is TRBV19 and J usage is TRBJ1-1; D is unclear. CDR1 and CDR2 (germline): LNHDA, SQIVND (reference sequence). The CDR3 runs to 13 residues. V lost 3 bases, J lost 0 bases, and 5 bases lay in between.